Each of the 4 T cell receptor beta chains below was sequenced from the same sample in a study of blood T cell repertoires in COVID-19. TCRdb's table, derived via immunoSEQ multiplex PCR, lists solely in-frame clones and lacks some. The data show 250,000 to 350,000 clones, around 90% seen once. The sequenced sample was peripheral blood. All receptors come from a woman in her fifties or sixties who had recovered from COVID-19.

The chain is built from TRBV4-2 and TRBJ1-2; TRBD1 matches at 8 bases. Germline loops: CDR1 LGHNA, CDR2 YNFKEQ. The CDR3 runs 14 residues. V lost 4 bases to trimming and J lost 6 bases; unmatched junction nucleotides: 7. The CDR3 protein is CASSRPDRVDGYTF. The CDR3 DNA sequence: TGTGCCAGCAGCCGACCGGACAGGGTGGATGGCTACACCTTC.

The rearrangement uses TRBV28 and TRBJ1-2; D gene ambiguous. This CDR3 contains 14 residues. Trimming cost V 0 bases and J 6 bases, with 11 bases left between them. Germline V CDR1 and CDR2: MDHEN, SYDVKM. CDR3 residues: CASSLWGVRDGYTF. CDR3 coding DNA: TGTGCCAGCAGTTTATGGGGCGTACGAGATGGCTACACCTTC.

This chain joins TRBV20-1 and TRBJ2-3; the D is unclear. Germline loops: CDR1 DFQATT, CDR2 SNEGSKA (reference sequence). This CDR3 has 11 residues. The V gene lost 3 bases and the J gene lost 4 bases, with 5 bases spanning the gap. CDR3 protein: CSASLADTQYF. DNA of the CDR3: TGCAGTGCTAGCCTCGCAGATACGCAGTATTTT.

This clone was detected once. The rearrangement links TRBV9 to TRBJ2-3; 8 bases agree with TRBD2. Trimming removed 0 bases from V and 2 bases from J; junction bases left unmatched: 8. CDR1 is SGDLS and CDR2 is YYNGEE in the germline V gene. This CDR3 is built from 17 residues. In DNA form, the CDR3 reads TGTGCCAGCAGCGTAGGCGGGGGGCCCGGCGACACAGATACGCAGTATTTT. Its translation is CASSVGGGPGDTDTQYF.